These T cell receptor beta chains were read from a single sample in a study of T cell repertoires in cytomegalovirus infection. These receptors' targets are unknown. TCRdb re-analysed the reads in MiXCR, keeping a single row per CDR3 protein. The table includes hundreds of thousands of distinct CDR3 sequences, 33% detected once. Here the sequenced sample was cultured PBMCs, taken from culture after CMV antigen stimulation. All receptors come from a human donor in good health (CMV status not recorded). Some clones in this sample may be carry-over from other donors' samples. Both conserved end residues are part of each CDR3. A D gene is named only where the DNA matches it firmly. Some rows have no size entry. The others give once, few or many, or a class for an expanded clone.

TRBJ2-1 TRBV24-1 . 15 TRBD1 CATSDDRGLNNEQFF TGTGCCACCAGTGATGACAGGGGGTTGAACAATGAGCAGTTCTTC
TRBJ1-1 TRBV4-1 . 14 . CASSQMAANTEAFF TGCGCCAGCAGCCAAATGGCAGCGAACACTGAAGCTTTCTTT
TRBJ2-2 TRBV6-5 few 15 . CASSGVLRSTGELFF TGTGCCAGCAGTGGAGTGCTCAGGAGCACCGGGGAGCTGTTTTTT
TRBJ2-1 TRBV6-2/TRBV6-3 few 15 . CASSYSGWEYNEQFF TGTGCCAGCAGTTACTCAGGGTGGGAATACAATGAGCAGTTCTTC
TRBJ2-5 TRBV2 . 13 TRBD1 CATTGQGQETQYF TGTGCCACCACTGGACAGGGGCAAGAGACCCAGTACTTC
TRBJ2-3 TRBV6-5 . 15 . CASSYLTGREDTQYF TGTGCCAGCAGTTACCTCACCGGTAGGGAGGATACGCAGTATTTT
TRBJ2-5 TRBV14 few 11 . CASSQTRVQYF TGTGCCAGCAGCCAAACGCGCGTCCAGTACTTC
TRBJ2-1 TRBV6-2/TRBV6-3 . 12 . CASSYSGGEQFF TGTGCCAGCAGTTACTCCGGGGGCGAGCAGTTCTTC
TRBJ1-3 TRBV28 . 13 . CASSTPARNTIYF TGTGCCAGCAGTACCCCTGCGCGGAACACCATATATTTT
TRBJ2-5 TRBV7-8 . 14 TRBD2 CASSASGRVETQYF TGTGCCAGCAGCGCTAGCGGGAGGGTGGAGACCCAGTACTTC
TRBJ2-1 TRBV11-3 . 15 TRBD2 CASSTAGVAYNEQFF TGTGCCAGCAGCACGGCGGGAGTTGCTTACAATGAGCAGTTCTTC
TRBJ2-1 TRBV20-1 . 20 TRBD2 CSARSLARTSAPSSYNEQFF TGCAGTGCTAGATCCCTGGCCCGGACTAGCGCCCCTAGCTCCTACAATGAGCAGTTCTTC
TRBJ2-5 TRBV10-3 . 14 TRBD1 CAIGGGQGVETQYF TGTGCCATCGGAGGGGGACAGGGTGTGGAGACCCAGTACTTC
TRBJ2-3 TRBV7-2 . 14 . CASSTQAGTDTQYF TGTGCCAGCAGCACGCAGGCGGGCACAGATACGCAGTATTTT
TRBJ2-2 TRBV7-8 . 17 . CASSPPTGPENTGELFF TGTGCCAGCAGTCCTCCGACGGGACCAGAGAACACCGGGGAGCTGTTTTTT
TRBJ1-3 TRBV28 . 17 TRBD1 CASSSTGQGFSGNTIYF TGTGCCAGCAGTTCGACGGGACAGGGCTTCTCTGGAAACACCATATATTTT
TRBJ2-1 TRBV4-3 . 17 TRBD2 CASSQVGSGSRYNEQFF TGCGCCAGCAGCCAAGTGGGTAGCGGGAGTCGATACAATGAGCAGTTCTTC
TRBJ2-4 TRBV29-1 few 14 TRBD2 CSVGSGVAKNIQYF TGCAGCGTTGGTAGCGGGGTAGCCAAAAACATTCAGTACTTC
TRBJ2-7 TRBV27 few 15 TRBD1 CASSRRGQGSYEQYF TGTGCCAGCAGCCGCCGGGGACAGGGATCCTACGAGCAGTACTTC
TRBJ2-3 TRBV7-9 few 17 TRBD2 CASSPSQGLLFTDTQYF TGTGCCAGCAGCCCCAGCCAGGGACTACTTTTCACAGATACGCAGTATTTT
TRBJ1-5 TRBV7-2 many 16 TRBD1 CASSIPGTGGFQPQHF TGTGCCAGCAGCATACCCGGGACAGGGGGGTTCCAGCCCCAGCATTTT
TRBJ1-2 TRBV10-3 few 16 TRBD1 CASAPPGTGVNYGYTF TGTGCCTCCGCCCCCCCCGGGACAGGGGTTAACTATGGCTACACCTTC
TRBJ2-1 TRBV6-2/TRBV6-3 once 14 . CASSQTRLYNEQFF TGTGCCAGCAGCCAAACACGGCTCTACAATGAGCAGTTCTTC
TRBJ2-5 TRBV7-2 many 14 . CASSLGSIQETQYF TGTGCCAGCAGTTTAGGTAGCATCCAAGAGACCCAGTACTTC
TRBJ2-5 TRBV11-3 . 15 . CASSPGQLEGETQYF TGTGCCAGCAGCCCAGGACAGCTAGAGGGAGAGACCCAGTACTTC
TRBJ2-2 TRBV10-2 . 21 TRBD2 CASRMGWVLAGEGSNTGELFF TGCGCCAGCAGGATGGGTTGGGTTCTAGCGGGAGAAGGTTCGAACACCGGGGAGCTGTTTTTT
TRBJ1-5 TRBV6-1 . 13 . CASSERTDQPQHF TGTGCCAGCAGTGAAAGGACAGATCAGCCCCAGCATTTT
TRBJ2-7 TRBV6-2/TRBV6-3 few 13 TRBD2 CASSDGLAHEQYF TGTGCCAGCAGTGATGGACTAGCCCACGAGCAGTACTTC
TRBJ1-2 TRBV7-2 many 15 . CASSRTYDPNFGYTF TGTGCCAGCAGCCGAACGTACGATCCAAATTTCGGCTACACCTTC
TRBJ2-3 TRBV4-1 . 17 TRBD2 CASSQVGTSGGTDTQYF TGTGCCAGCAGCCAAGTGGGGACTAGCGGGGGCACAGATACGCAGTATTTT
TRBJ1-4 TRBV27 . 14 TRBD1 CASSWDRANEKLFF TGTGCCAGCAGTTGGGACAGGGCGAATGAAAAACTGTTTTTT
TRBJ2-1 TRBV7-2 few 14 . CASTLSGGGNEQFF TGTGCCAGCACCTTGTCCGGCGGTGGGAATGAGCAGTTCTTC
TRBJ2-5 TRBV11-3 few 13 TRBD2 CASSRREQETQYF TGTGCCAGCAGCAGGCGGGAGCAAGAGACCCAGTACTTC
TRBJ1-3 TRBV6-5 . 14 . CASRVGTAGNTIYF TGTGCCAGCAGAGTCGGGACGGCTGGAAACACCATATATTTT
TRBJ1-1 TRBV6-5 few 14 TRBD1 CASSRDRRNTEAFF TGTGCCAGCAGTCGGGACAGGCGGAACACTGAAGCTTTCTTT
TRBJ1-2 TRBV5-4 . 13 . CASAYGKNYGYTF TGTGCCAGCGCCTACGGAAAAAACTATGGCTACACCTTC
TRBJ2-1 TRBV7-7 . 14 . CASSLDEVYNEQFF TGTGCTAGCAGCTTAGATGAAGTCTACAATGAGCAGTTCTTC
TRBJ2-3 TRBV19 . 14 . CASRMGGSTDTQYF TGTGCCAGTAGGATGGGGGGTAGCACAGATACGCAGTATTTT
TRBJ2-5 TRBV29-1 once 13 . CSARQWYQETQYF TGCAGCGCCAGACAGTGGTACCAAGAGACCCAGTACTTC
TRBJ2-5 TRBV5-6 . 15 TRBD1 CASTWDRGQQETQYF TGTGCCAGCACCTGGGACAGGGGACAACAAGAGACCCAGTACTTC
TRBJ1-2 TRBV12-3/TRBV12-4 few 13 . CASSLEPHYGYTF TGTGCCAGCAGTTTAGAGCCTCACTATGGCTACACCTTC
TRBJ2-2 TRBV19 . 14 . CASTSGSYTGELFF TGTGCCAGTACCTCCGGGAGTTACACCGGGGAGCTGTTTTTT
TRBJ1-5 TRBV7-2 few 15 TRBD1 CASSPTGAPLRPQHF TGTGCCAGCAGCCCGACAGGGGCACCCCTGAGGCCCCAGCATTTT
TRBJ2-1 TRBV29-1 . 12 TRBD2 CSVEGGGNEQFF TGCAGCGTTGAAGGGGGGGGGAATGAGCAGTTCTTC
TRBJ2-3 TRBV30 . 13 . CAWSVRVADTQYF TGTGCCTGGAGTGTAAGAGTCGCAGATACGCAGTATTTT